The 13 T cell receptor beta chains given below trace back to one sample, sequenced in a study of type 1 and type 2 diabetes patients. PCR was run on genomic DNA. A primer set of 30 forward and 13 reverse primers amplified the CDR3. TCRdb itself ran the multiplex PCR reads through MiXCR, one entry per CDR3 protein. The sample includes more than 250,000 distinct CDR3 sequences, 40% to 50% of them seen just once. Sequencing was performed on peripheral blood mononuclear cells (PBMCs). The receptors originated from a man between 18 and 35 years old with type 2 diabetes.

This clonotype has more than one count but fewer than ten. V is TRBV5-1 and J is TRBJ1-1, with unresolved D. From germline, CDR1 is SGHRS and CDR2 YFSETQ. CDR3 length: 15 residues. Trimming removed 5 bases from V and 0 bases from J, with 14 bases in between. CDR3 region: CASRKLTAMNTEAFF. The CDR3 DNA reads as TGCGCCAGCAGAAAGCTTACTGCCATGAACACTGAAGCTTTCTTT.

In regard to this clonotype: The missing conserved phenylalanine or tryptophan at the end of this CDR3 makes a read error likely. The V and J genes are TRBV19 and TRBJ2-1; 8 bases are a match to TRBD2. The V gene's germline CDR1 is LNHDA and CDR2 SQIVND (reference sequence). This CDR3 region has 14 residues. V was pared by 6 bases and J by 0 bases, with 1 base of the junction left unmatched. CDR3 sequence (DNA): TGTGCCAGTAGGAGCGGGAGCTCCTACAATGAGCAGTTCTCC. The encoded protein is CASRSGSSYNEQFS.

The gene calls are TRBV6-4 and TRBJ2-7; D unclear. Germline V gene sequence: CDR1 MRHNA, CDR2 SNTAGT. Between the trimmed V and J ends, which lost 4 bases and 5 bases, there was a span of 15 bases. The CDR3 totals 14 residues. The CDR3 spells CASSAIGLAHEQYF. DNA for the CDR3: TGTGCCAGCAGTGCAATCGGGTTGGCCCACGAGCAGTACTTC.

This clonotype was recorded at least ten times. The V gene is TRBV2, the J gene TRBJ2-7; 9 bases line up with TRBD1. V lost 6 bases and J lost 6; bases outside the gene matches: 0. CDR1 is SNHLY, CDR2 FYNNEI, per germline. This CDR3 spans 11 amino acids. The CDR3 loop reads CASRTGGEQYF. CDR3 coding DNA: TGTGCCAGCAGGACAGGGGGCGAGCAGTACTTC.

In this sample, this clonotype turned up a few times. The V call is TRBV5-1, the J call TRBJ2-5; D might be TRBD2 (6 bases). The germline gives CDR1 SGHRS, CDR2 YFSETQ. V lost 1 base and J 1 base, leaving 8 bases between the germline ends. The CDR3 length is 14 residues. CDR3 in DNA: TGCGCCAGCAGCTTGTTCGGGGGCCAAGAGACCCAGTACTTC. This codes for CASSLFGGQETQYF. The entire variable domain, with the rest obtained from reference TRBV5-1 and TRBJ2-5, is as follows: KAGVTQTPRYLIKTRGQQVTLSCSPISGHRSVSWYQQTPGQGLQFLFEYFSETQRNKGNFPGRFSGRQFSNSRSEMNVSTLELGDSALYLCASSLFGGQETQYFGPGTRLLVL.

This sequence joins TRBV11-2 and TRBJ1-1; D unresolved. Looked up from germline, CDR1 is SGHAT and CDR2 is FQNNGV. Trimming left V 3 bases short and J 4 bases short, with 12 bases between. The CDR3 runs to 14 residues. As DNA, the CDR3 is TGTGCCAGCAGCTTGGAGTCAGGTGGCACTGAAGCTTTCTTT. This gives the protein CASSLESGGTEAFF.

This chain joins TRBV7-8 and TRBJ1-1; D uncertain. CDR1 and CDR2 (germline): SGHVS, FQNEAQ. This CDR3 contains 15 residues. Trimming took off 2 bases at V and 3 bases at J, with 13 bases between the two ends. The CDR3 DNA sequence: TGTGCCAGCAGCTTAAATTTTCAGCGGGACACTGAAGCTTTCTTT. Its translation is CASSLNFQRDTEAFF.

This clonotype was counted ten times or more. The chain links TRBV2 to TRBJ1-1; D remains unclear. The CDR3 consists of 13 residues. Germline loops: CDR1 SNHLY, CDR2 FYNNEI. Trimming left V 10 bases short and J 1 base short, with 13 bases between. This CDR3 reads CANPLGWNTEAFF. Written as DNA, the CDR3 is TGTGCCAACCCACTGGGGTGGAACACTGAAGCTTTCTTT.

Note on this clonotype: A much larger clone differs by one base, so this may be a read error. The rearrangement joins TRBV7-8 to TRBJ1-1, with D unclear. The CDR3 contains 16 residues. The V end lost 1 base, the J end lost 4 bases, and 16 bases lay between the germline ends. Germline V lookup: CDR1 SGHVS, CDR2 FQNEAQ. DNA of the CDR3: TGTGCCAGCAGCTTAGGGAGGCGGACGATGAGCACTGAAGCTTTCTTT. Protein product: CASSLGRRTMSTEAFF.

This clonotype was observed a few times. V gene TRBV6-5 combines with J gene TRBJ2-1; a weak D match, TRBD1 (6 bases). V lost 0 bases to trimming and J lost 8 bases, with 11 bases between them. This CDR3 is 14 amino acids long. The germline V gene encodes CDR1 MNHEY and CDR2 SVGAGI. In DNA form, the CDR3 reads TGTGCCAGCAGTTACTCGTGGGGGCCGTATGAGCAGTTCTTC. It specifies CASSYSWGPYEQFF.

This clonotype occurred once. The chain recombines TRBV29-1 with TRBJ2-7; 9 nucleotides agree with TRBD2. CDR3 length equals 15 residues. The trim removed 2 bases at V and 1 base at J, leaving 6 bases unmatched. Germline V gene lookup returns CDR1 SQVTM and CDR2 ANQGSEA. The CDR3 nucleotides are TGCAGCGTTGAAAACCTAGCGGGAACTTCCTACGAGCAGTACTTC. It translates to CSVENLAGTSYEQYF.

The rearrangement uses TRBV12-3 or TRBV12-4 and TRBJ2-7, with 10 bases fitting TRBD1. This CDR3 is 12 amino acids long. V was pared by 5 bases and J by 5 bases, with 0 bases of the junction left unmatched. The DNA for the CDR3 is TGTGCCAGCAGTGGGACAGGGGACGAGCAGTACTTC. Translating it yields CASSGTGDEQYF.

Concerning this clonotype itself: The junction shows a germline mismatch at one end, possibly a read error. V usage is TRBV10-1 and J usage is TRBJ2-3; 7 bases map to TRBD2. Germline lookup yields CDR1 WNHNN and CDR2 SYGVQD (reference sequence). This CDR3 spans 15 amino acids. CDR3 nucleotides: TGTGCCAGCAGTACTCTAGCGGCTCCGGTAGATACGCAGTATTTT. As protein: CASSTLAAPVDTQYF.